This record looks at one T cell receptor beta chain sequence and its context. Its antigen remains unidentified. The sample holds no much larger clone one base away, and base qualities are not on file. The entry originates in a study of blood T cells in healthy people across ages (dated by TCRdb to about 2015). In terms of the full investigation: In model experiments, template switching captured roughly one uniquely barcoded TCR beta cDNA molecule for every two T cells. To track age-related changes in TCR beta repertoire diversity, the study relied on deep sequencing normalized with unique cDNA molecular identifiers. Donors were grouped into four age groups: young (average approximately 16 years), middle-aged (39), aged (approximately 67) and long-lived (roughly 80). To avoid experimental bias, donors of different ages were distributed randomly across sequencing lanes. The study analyzed two additional independent replicas of 1 million unique cDNA reads from the same blood draw for two donors, one aged 18 to 30 and one aged 80 or older. General conclusions and limits of the study: A strong correlation was found between observed TCR beta diversity and the percentage of naive T cells measured by flow cytometry. Compared with the aged group, more naive CD4+ T cells, fewer expanded clones and increased TCR diversity were shown by the long-lived group, suggesting age selection. Total diversity estimates from one million sequenced T cells were considered lower bounds and underestimates. Donor CMV infection status was unknown, potentially confounding age-related changes in expanded clonotypes. Bulk unsorted PBMC profiling prevented conclusive comparison of naive and antigen-experienced compartments. As age increased, observed TCR beta diversity per million T cells dropped in a roughly linear way, and a significant reduction was already evident by age approximately 40.

Library method: 5' RACE. Sequencing used an Illumina HiSeq 2500. A second PCR of roughly 6 to 11 cycles was run with a J-beta primer mix and a sample-barcoded 5' primer. A unique molecular identifier was introduced onto each TCR beta cDNA molecule by a template-switch 5' adaptor carrying 12 random nucleotides. At least 3 million CDR3-containing paired-end reads were obtained from each sample. The Mint cDNA synthesis kit, primed by a TRBC-specific oligonucleotide, was used to synthesize first-strand cDNA from all RNA. After uracil-DNA glycosylase treatment, a first 18-cycle PCR used universal primers M1SS and BC2_uni_R on all cDNA. The paper's data handling went like this. Each sample was normalized by randomly selecting 1 million high-quality reads, each carrying a distinct molecular identifier. Instead of being binned into consensus sequences, reads with shared molecular identifiers were discarded. CDR3 identification, clonotype clustering and error correction used MiTCR with a Q25 quality threshold and the strictest error-elimination algorithm. A nonparametric unseen species model with Euler transformation was used to estimate a lower bound on total TCR beta diversity. In-frame beta chains were kept once TCRdb had trimmed the public reads at Q25 with fastp and called clones with MiXCR. One record per CDR3 amino acid sequence lists the most common genes and DNA. The V and J calls come from TCRdb's annotation, not from the publication. The table for this sample lists hundreds of thousands of distinct CDR3 sequences; more than 20% of them were counted only once. The ten largest make up approximately 3.7% of the sample.

Donors were 39 systemically healthy Caucasian individuals from Russia aged 6 to 90 years. Each donor gave ten milliliters of peripheral blood, collected into EDTA-treated Vacutainer tubes. Ficoll-Paque density-gradient centrifugation was used to isolate PBMCs, with at least 7 million per sample. Total RNA was extracted from PBMCs with Trizol reagent, with at least 6 micrograms obtained per sample. Naive CD45RAhigh/CD27high T cell percentages were measured by flow cytometry on a PBMC aliquot from every donor. The germline V gene sets CDR1 to ENHRY and CDR2 to SYGVKD. V and J lose 0 bases and 0 bases, and a span of 6 bases separates them. From the cysteine through the phenylalanine, the CDR3 covers 14 amino acids. CDR3 DNA only is kept here, 42 bases in frame from base 1.

The clonotype was recovered from a man in his sixties or seventies in good health. Material for sequencing was blood. The rearranged chain carries TRBV10-3 and TRBJ2-7, with the D gene not confidently named. The DNA sequence follows: TGTGCCATCAGTGAGTCGAAAGTCTCCTACGAGCAGTACTTC. Its coded protein is CAISESKVSYEQYF.